A single sample is the source of the 13 T cell receptor beta chains below, sequenced in a study of blood T cell repertoires in COVID-19. Clones were sequenced by immunoSEQ multiplex PCR, and TCRdb holds only the in-frame ones, with some missing. The sample has roughly 200,000 clones, roughly nine tenths seen once. The material sequenced was PBMCs or T cells enriched from blood (not recorded which). The receptors stem from a woman in her 30s who had recovered from COVID-19.

This sequence joins TRBV29-1 and TRBJ2-2; 8 bases align to TRBD2. The CDR3 consists of 15 residues. CDR1 SQVTM and CDR2 ANQGSEA come from the germline V gene. V was pared by 3 bases and J by 1 base, with 4 bases of the junction left unmatched. This CDR3 reads CSVEPREGNTGELFF. CDR3 DNA: TGCAGCGTTGAGCCACGGGAGGGGAACACCGGGGAGCTGTTTTTT.

V usage is TRBV12-5 and J usage is TRBJ2-6, with D tentatively TRBD2 (5 bases). CDR3 length equals 20 residues. Germline V gives CDR1 LGHNT, CDR2 FRNRAP. The V end lost 4 bases, the J end lost 3 bases, and 25 bases lay between the germline ends. The DNA of the CDR3 is TGTGCTAGTGGTTACCCCTTTCTTGGGGAGAATGTTCGTGGGGCCAACGTCCTGACTTTC. Translated, it gives CASGYPFLGENVRGANVLTF.

The J gene is TRBJ1-4, the V gene TRBV19; the D gene is possibly TRBD1 (5 bases). Germline assignment: CDR1 LNHDA and CDR2 SQIVND (reference sequence). The CDR3 has 14 residues. V gave up 2 bases and J gave up 8 bases, with 12 bases separating them. For the CDR3, the DNA is TGTGCCAGTAGTATACAGGTCCAGGGAGAAAAACTGTTTTTT. This encodes CASSIQVQGEKLFF.

J is TRBJ2-3 and V is TRBV7-3; 7 nucleotides line up with TRBD2. This CDR3 has 16 amino acids. Germline V lookup: CDR1 SGHTA, CDR2 FQGTGA. Trimming at V came to 5 bases and at J to 1 base, leaving 9 bases not matched to a gene. The chain's CDR3 is CASSPKSGAGTDTQYF. The CDR3 bases are TGTGCCAGCAGCCCCAAGAGCGGGGCGGGCACAGATACGCAGTATTTT.

The genes are TRBV18 and TRBJ1-2, with 7 bases matching TRBD1. The CDR3 loop spans 14 amino acids. Trimming cost V 3 bases and J 1 base; bases outside gene matches: 2. The germline V gene encodes CDR1 KGHSH and CDR2 LQKENI. In nucleotides, the CDR3 is TGTGCCAGCTCACCGACAGGGTTTAACTATGGCTACACCTTC. This encodes CASSPTGFNYGYTF.

V usage is TRBV9 and J usage is TRBJ1-1, with a tentative D call TRBD1 (5 bases). Germline V lookup: CDR1 SGDLS, CDR2 YYNGEE. V lost 0 bases to trimming and J lost 7 bases, with 13 bases between them. This CDR3 contains 14 residues. The CDR3 protein is CASSVGGERVEAFF. Here the CDR3 DNA reads TGTGCCAGCAGCGTAGGGGGGGAGCGAGTTGAAGCTTTCTTT.

This clone has only a few counts. The V and J genes are TRBV27 and TRBJ2-2, with D perhaps TRBD2 (6 bases). CDR1 MNHEY and CDR2 SMNVEV come from the germline V gene (reference sequence). The CDR3 consists of 16 residues. V was shortened by 8 bases and J by 1 base, with 17 bases between the two germline ends. The CDR3 DNA sequence: TGTGCCAGCTACCCGGGACTCACCAAGAACACCGGGGAGCTGTTTTTT. Translated: CASYPGLTKNTGELFF.

The chain joins TRBV25-1 to TRBJ1-1; TRBD1 aligns across 7 bases. CDR1 and CDR2 (germline): MGHDK, SYGVNS. The CDR3 has 14 amino acids. The V segment lost 6 bases and the J segment 4 bases; nucleotides outside the gene matches: 8. CDR3 region: CASSSQGIGTEAFF. CDR3 sequence (DNA): TGTGCCAGCAGCTCACAGGGGATTGGCACTGAAGCTTTCTTT. The whole variable domain, filled in from reference TRBV25-1 and TRBJ1-1, reads EADIYQTPRYLVIGTGKKITLECSQTMGHDKMYWYQQDPGMELHLIHYSYGVNSTEKGDLSSESTVSRIRTEHFPLTLESARPSHTSQYLCASSSQGIGTEAFFGQGTRLTVV.

This chain uses TRBV2 with TRBJ2-5; D may be TRBD2 (6 bases). The CDR3 is 15 residues long. CDR1 is SNHLY and CDR2 is FYNNEI in the germline V gene. V was cut by 8 bases and J by 2 bases, with 18 bases left in between. The CDR3 DNA reads TGTGCCAGCGAATGGGGGGACTCCGGACAAGAGACCCAGTACTTC. Translating gives CASEWGDSGQETQYF.

The chain recombines TRBV7-9 with TRBJ1-1; a weak D match, TRBD1 (5 bases). Germline CDR1 SEHNR, CDR2 FQNEAQ (reference sequence). This CDR3 spans 16 amino acids. V shed 5 bases and J shed 7 bases, with 23 bases lying between them. DNA of the CDR3: TGTGCCAGCAGCCAAGACAATACAGGAGCTTACTATGAAGCTTTCTTT. Translated, it gives CASSQDNTGAYYEAFF.

This chain uses TRBV19 with TRBJ1-1; possible D gene TRBD1, 5 bases. V lost 4 bases, J lost 0 bases, and 12 bases lay in between. The CDR3 totals 15 residues. Germline V gene sequence: CDR1 LNHDA, CDR2 SQIVND (reference sequence). This CDR3 reads CASSTSGFVNTEAFF. The CDR3 region has the DNA TGTGCCAGTAGTACATCAGGGTTCGTGAACACTGAAGCTTTCTTT. The full variable domain, completed using reference TRBV19 and TRBJ1-1, is DGGITQSPKYLFRKEGQNVTLSCEQNLNHDAMYWYRQDPGQGLRLIYYSQIVNDFQKGDIAEGYSVSREKKESFPLTVTSAQKNPTAFYLCASSTSGFVNTEAFFGQGTRLTVV.

V and J are TRBV19 and TRBJ2-2; TRBD2 aligns across 15 bases. J gave up 8 bases and V 4 bases, and 17 bases lay outside the gene matches. This CDR3 spans 20 amino acids. Germline CDR1 reads LNHDA; CDR2 reads SQIVND (reference sequence). Written as DNA, the CDR3 is TGTGCCAGTAGTACGCAGGGACTAGCGGGAGGTCAGGGCCCCGGTGGGGAGCTGTTTTTT. Translating gives CASSTQGLAGGQGPGGELFF.

The chain employs TRBV10-3 and TRBJ1-6, with TRBD1 matching 7 bases. Germline V lookup: CDR1 ENHRY, CDR2 SYGVKD. V was pared by 1 base and J by 3 bases, with 6 bases of the junction left unmatched. The CDR3 is made up of 17 amino acids. The CDR3 sequence is CAISEYAGTVYNSPLHF. The CDR3, as DNA: TGTGCCATCAGTGAGTACGCCGGGACAGTCTATAATTCACCCCTCCACTTT.